The source of this T cell receptor (beta chain) is a study of blood T cell repertoires in COVID-19. Study at large: T cells, B-cell-depleted T cells, or PBMCs supplied cDNA or gDNA.

How the authors handled the data: Scientists estimated how many nucleated cells there were by amplifying reference gene primers. Assay: immunoSEQ multiplex PCR; the TCRdb copy retains only in-frame clones and omits some. Clonal size and the V and J genes are those of that table, whereas D and trimming came from the DNA. This table holds some 200,000 clones, about three quarters found once. In regard to this clone: The sample contains more than one DNA sequence encoding this CDR3.

The CDR3 is made up of 14 amino acids. Trimming left V 1 base short and J 4 bases short, with 10 bases between. The germline V gene has CDR1 SGHTA and CDR2 FQGNSA. The chain carries TRBV7-2 and TRBJ2-5; D call uncertain. This clonotype was obtained from a woman aged 50 to 60 with active or convalescent COVID-19. The source material was peripheral blood. This chain's CDR3 is CASSLGSAGETQYF. The CDR3 DNA reads TGTGCCAGCAGCTTAGGTTCGGCAGGAGAGACCCAGTACTTC.